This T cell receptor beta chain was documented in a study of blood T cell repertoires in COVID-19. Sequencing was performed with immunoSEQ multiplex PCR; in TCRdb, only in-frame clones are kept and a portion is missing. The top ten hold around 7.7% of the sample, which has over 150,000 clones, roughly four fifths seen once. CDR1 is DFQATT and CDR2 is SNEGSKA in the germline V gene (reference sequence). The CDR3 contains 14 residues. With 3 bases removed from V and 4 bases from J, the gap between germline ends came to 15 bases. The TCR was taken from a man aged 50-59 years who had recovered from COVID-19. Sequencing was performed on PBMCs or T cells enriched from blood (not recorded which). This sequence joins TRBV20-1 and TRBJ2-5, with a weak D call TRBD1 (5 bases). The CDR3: CSASTAAGRETQYF. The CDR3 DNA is TGCAGTGCTAGTACGGCGGCAGGGCGAGAGACCCAGTACTTC.